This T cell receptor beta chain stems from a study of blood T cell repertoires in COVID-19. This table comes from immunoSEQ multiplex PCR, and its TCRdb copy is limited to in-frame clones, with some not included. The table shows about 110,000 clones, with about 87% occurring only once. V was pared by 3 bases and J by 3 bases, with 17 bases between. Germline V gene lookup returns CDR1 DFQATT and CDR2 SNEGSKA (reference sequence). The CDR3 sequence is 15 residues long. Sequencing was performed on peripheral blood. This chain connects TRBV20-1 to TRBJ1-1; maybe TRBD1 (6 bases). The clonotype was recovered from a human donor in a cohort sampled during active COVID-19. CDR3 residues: CSASDGGRGDTEAFF. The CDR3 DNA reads TGCAGTGCTAGTGATGGGGGCAGGGGTGACACTGAAGCTTTCTTT.